This T cell receptor beta chain comes out of a study of T-cell reconstitution after alpha-beta-depleted transplantation in children. A library of TCRbeta sequences, prepared with unique molecular identifiers, was generated. TCRdb independently ran MiXCR on the PCR reads; one entry per CDR3 protein. The sample lists under 450,000 distinct CDR3 sequences, around 15% seen once, with under 30% in the top ten. As for this clonotype: Its antigen remains unidentified.

V shed 6 bases and J shed 5 bases, with 10 bases lying between them. CDR1 MDHEN and CDR2 SYDVKM come from the germline V gene. The CDR3 is 13 residues long. Findings of the study overall: Where alpha-beta T cells came from about two months after transplant was reportedly several hundred expanded graft clones.

The genes are TRBV28 and TRBJ2-2; D remains unclear. Here the sequenced sample was PBMCs, mostly from graft donor cells, taken 360 days after TCRalphabeta/CD19-depleted stem cell transplant. The receptor comes from a boy in the first two years of life who had a stem cell transplant for Wiskott-Aldrich syndrome, so the T cells may come from the graft donor. As DNA, the CDR3 is TGTGCCAGCAGGAGCCAGGCTACCGGGGAGCTGTTTTTT. Its protein product is CASRSQATGELFF.